The rows below give T cell receptor beta chains drawn from one sample of a study of spatial heterogeneity in lung cancer. TCRdb ran MiXCR on the 5' RACE reads and lists one entry per CDR3 protein. The data contain some 100,000 distinct CDR3 sequences, around 9% of them seen just once; the ten biggest clones take up about 7%. This sample comprised PBMCs, obtained at surgery. The receptors were gathered from a male donor with early-stage non-small cell lung cancer. Both conserved end residues are part of each CDR3. D genes are given only for firm matches. The size of a clone is reported for some rows only, either as once, few or many, or as a class for expanded clones.

clone size: NA
V gene: TRBV10-3
D gene: TRBD1
J gene: TRBJ1-4
CDR3 DNA: TGTGCCATCAGCGGAGGACAGGGAGGTGAAAAACTGTTTTTT
CDR3 protein: CAISGGQGGEKLFF

clone size: many
V gene: TRBV3-1
D gene: NA
J gene: TRBJ1-5
CDR3 DNA: TGTGCCAGCAGCCAATCACAAGGGGGAAAGCGCAATCAGCCCCAGCATTTT
CDR3 protein: CASSQSQGGKRNQPQHF

clone size: many
V gene: TRBV12-3/TRBV12-4
D gene: TRBD1
J gene: TRBJ2-5
CDR3 DNA: TGTGCCAGCAGCAGTACAGGGGGCTGGGAGACCCAGTACTTC
CDR3 protein: CASSSTGGWETQYF

clone size: NA
V gene: TRBV2
D gene: NA
J gene: TRBJ2-7
CDR3 DNA: TGTGCCAGCAGAGAACAGGTCTACGAGCAGTACTTC
CDR3 protein: CASREQVYEQYF

clone size: NA
V gene: TRBV12-3/TRBV12-4
D gene: NA
J gene: TRBJ1-5
CDR3 DNA: TGTGCCAGCAGCCCTCAGGATCAGCCCCAGCATTTT
CDR3 protein: CASSPQDQPQHF

clone size: NA
V gene: TRBV9
D gene: NA
J gene: TRBJ2-7
CDR3 DNA: TGTGCCAGCAGCGACCCTACTCACGAGCAGTACTTC
CDR3 protein: CASSDPTHEQYF

clone size: NA
V gene: TRBV10-3
D gene: NA
J gene: TRBJ2-5
CDR3 DNA: TGTGCCATCAGTGAAGGGGCGGTTCGAGAGACCCAGTACTTC
CDR3 protein: CAISEGAVRETQYF

clone size: few
V gene: TRBV7-2
D gene: TRBD2
J gene: TRBJ2-3
CDR3 DNA: TGTGCCAGCAGCTCGGGACTAGAAGTGACAGATACGCAGTATTTT
CDR3 protein: CASSSGLEVTDTQYF

clone size: many
V gene: TRBV5-6
D gene: TRBD1
J gene: TRBJ2-2
CDR3 DNA: TGTGCCAGCAGCTGGGACAGGGGGCTGAACACCGGGGAGCTGTTTTTT
CDR3 protein: CASSWDRGLNTGELFF

clone size: medium-sized
V gene: TRBV12-3/TRBV12-4
D gene: NA
J gene: TRBJ2-1
CDR3 DNA: TGTGCCAGCAGAGGAGCTGACTCCTACAATGAGCAGTTCTTC
CDR3 protein: CASRGADSYNEQFF

clone size: many
V gene: TRBV20-1
D gene: NA
J gene: TRBJ2-3
CDR3 DNA: TGCAGTGCTCCAGGGAGTAGCGCAGATACGCAGTATTTT
CDR3 protein: CSAPGSSADTQYF

clone size: many
V gene: TRBV14
D gene: NA
J gene: TRBJ1-1
CDR3 DNA: TGTGCCAGCAGCCAAGATCGGGGAGCTTTCTTT
CDR3 protein: CASSQDRGAFF

clone size: NA
V gene: TRBV6-5
D gene: TRBD1
J gene: TRBJ1-2
CDR3 DNA: TGTGCCAGCACCCAGGGGACGGGACAGACCTATGGCTACACCTTC
CDR3 protein: CASTQGTGQTYGYTF

clone size: many
V gene: TRBV20-1
D gene: NA
J gene: TRBJ1-2
CDR3 DNA: TGCAGTGCTAGAGACAGACTAACGGGCTATGGCTACACCTTC
CDR3 protein: CSARDRLTGYGYTF

clone size: few
V gene: TRBV10-3
D gene: TRBD2
J gene: TRBJ2-7
CDR3 DNA: TGTGCCATCACCCCGGGGGGGTCCTACGAGCAGTACTTC
CDR3 protein: CAITPGGSYEQYF

clone size: once
V gene: TRBV20-1
D gene: NA
J gene: TRBJ2-7
CDR3 DNA: TGCAGTGCTAGAGGGCACAGAGACTACGAGCAGTACTTC
CDR3 protein: CSARGHRDYEQYF

clone size: few
V gene: TRBV19
D gene: TRBD1
J gene: TRBJ2-2
CDR3 DNA: TGTGCCAGGAAGGGGGCGTTGGCCGGGGAGCTGTTTTTT
CDR3 protein: CARKGALAGELFF

clone size: few
V gene: TRBV30
D gene: NA
J gene: TRBJ2-1
CDR3 DNA: TGTGCCTGGAGTGTACTCACCAGGGTATACAATGAGCAGTTCTTC
CDR3 protein: CAWSVLTRVYNEQFF

clone size: NA
V gene: TRBV5-1
D gene: TRBD1
J gene: TRBJ1-2
CDR3 DNA: TGCGCCAGCAGCTTCGACAGGGATGGCTACACCTTC
CDR3 protein: CASSFDRDGYTF

clone size: NA
V gene: TRBV10-3
D gene: NA
J gene: TRBJ2-5
CDR3 DNA: TGTGCCATCAGTGAGTCGAGAGAGACCCAGTACTTC
CDR3 protein: CAISESRETQYF

clone size: NA
V gene: TRBV27
D gene: NA
J gene: TRBJ2-7
CDR3 DNA: TGTGCCAGGGCCCGGGACGAGCAGTACTTC
CDR3 protein: CARARDEQYF

clone size: few
V gene: TRBV29-1
D gene: NA
J gene: TRBJ1-1
CDR3 DNA: TGCAGCGTCGAGGTGCGGGAATGGGCTTTCTTT
CDR3 protein: CSVEVREWAFF

clone size: NA
V gene: TRBV10-3
D gene: NA
J gene: TRBJ1-5
CDR3 DNA: TGTGCCATCAGTGAGGGGCAGGCCTCCAATCAGCCCCAGCATTTT
CDR3 protein: CAISEGQASNQPQHF

clone size: many
V gene: TRBV29-1
D gene: TRBD2
J gene: TRBJ2-3
CDR3 DNA: TGCAGCGGGACTAGCGGGACAGATACGCAGTATTTT
CDR3 protein: CSGTSGTDTQYF

clone size: many
V gene: TRBV10-2
D gene: TRBD1
J gene: TRBJ2-4
CDR3 DNA: TGCGCCAGCAGTGAAACAGGGGGTAAAAGCATTCAGTACTTC
CDR3 protein: CASSETGGKSIQYF

clone size: NA
V gene: TRBV6-5
D gene: NA
J gene: TRBJ2-3
CDR3 DNA: TGTGCCGGCAGTTACGGAGGGGGAACAGATACGCAGTATTTT
CDR3 protein: CAGSYGGGTDTQYF

clone size: few
V gene: TRBV28
D gene: NA
J gene: TRBJ2-1
CDR3 DNA: TGTGCCAGCAGTTTATACGCCGCCGGGGGTGAGCAGTTCTTC
CDR3 protein: CASSLYAAGGEQFF

clone size: many
V gene: TRBV29-1
D gene: NA
J gene: TRBJ2-5
CDR3 DNA: TGCAGCGTTGAATCCGCCCAAGAGACCCAGTACTTC
CDR3 protein: CSVESAQETQYF

clone size: NA
V gene: TRBV6-2/TRBV6-3
D gene: NA
J gene: TRBJ2-7
CDR3 DNA: TGTGCCAGCGGCAGAGGGGGGATCTTCCGATTC
CDR3 protein: CASGRGGIFRF

clone size: few
V gene: TRBV10-3
D gene: NA
J gene: TRBJ2-3
CDR3 DNA: TGTGCCATCAGTGACCAGCCAACTAGCACAGATACGCAGTATTTT
CDR3 protein: CAISDQPTSTDTQYF

clone size: many
V gene: TRBV6-1
D gene: NA
J gene: TRBJ2-2
CDR3 DNA: TGTGCCAGCAGTGAAGTAGGGTACGGCGACACCGGGGAGCTGTTTTTT
CDR3 protein: CASSEVGYGDTGELFF

clone size: many
V gene: TRBV27
D gene: NA
J gene: TRBJ1-1
CDR3 DNA: TGTGCCAGCAGTTTAAAAGCGAACACTGAAGCTTTCTTT
CDR3 protein: CASSLKANTEAFF

clone size: many
V gene: TRBV20-1
D gene: NA
J gene: TRBJ2-7
CDR3 DNA: TGCAGTGCTGACCGGGGCAGGCAATTCTACGAGCAGTACTTC
CDR3 protein: CSADRGRQFYEQYF

clone size: few
V gene: TRBV7-2
D gene: TRBD1
J gene: TRBJ1-1
CDR3 DNA: TGTGCCAGCAGCGTACAGGGGAGGGGCACTGAAGCTTTCTTT
CDR3 protein: CASSVQGRGTEAFF

clone size: few
V gene: TRBV6-5
D gene: NA
J gene: TRBJ1-1
CDR3 DNA: TGTGCCAGCAGTTACGACATGAACACTGAAGCTTTCTTT
CDR3 protein: CASSYDMNTEAFF

clone size: NA
V gene: TRBV29-1
D gene: TRBD2
J gene: TRBJ2-1
CDR3 DNA: TGCAGCGCTGAACACCGAAGACTAGCGGGGGGGGCCCGTGGTGAGCAGTTCTTC
CDR3 protein: CSAEHRRLAGGARGEQFF

clone size: many
V gene: TRBV6-2/TRBV6-3
D gene: NA
J gene: TRBJ2-7
CDR3 DNA: TGTGCCAGCAGTTACTCGAGGGCTAGAGCTTCCTACGAGCAGTACTTC
CDR3 protein: CASSYSRARASYEQYF

clone size: many
V gene: TRBV15
D gene: NA
J gene: TRBJ2-5
CDR3 DNA: TGTGCCACCAGCAGAGATCTAACACGCCAAGAGACCCAGTACTTC
CDR3 protein: CATSRDLTRQETQYF